These 6 T cell receptor beta chains were all obtained from the same sample, sequenced in a study of human T cells and chemical hapten exposure. Time point specified: patch test 2, 6 weeks after DPC sensitization. Treatment indicated: therapeutic diphenylcyclopropenone sensitization with weekly scalp DPC. Each CDR3 protein is one row after TCRdb ran MiXCR on the RACE reads. The sample contains roughly 96,000 distinct CDR3 sequences, approximately 9.3% of which appear only once. Material: whole blood, obtained in connection with sensitization to the hapten diphenylcyclopropenone (DPC). Receptors were obtained from a woman aged 40-49 years with alopecia areata. Some clones in this sample may be carry-over from other donors' samples.

DNA of the CDR3: TGTGCCAGCCTAAAAGCAGGGGCCTACGAGCAGTACTTC. Its translation: CASLKAGAYEQYF. The chain combines TRBV6-5 with TRBJ2-7; the D gene is possibly TRBD1 (6 bases). This CDR3 comprises 13 residues. Germline V gene lookup returns CDR1 MNHEY and CDR2 SVGAGI. V lost 8 bases and J 2 bases, leaving 13 bases between the germline ends.

This clonotype appeared a few times. V gene TRBV20-1 combines with J gene TRBJ2-7, with D maybe TRBD2 (8 bases). CDR1 is DFQATT, CDR2 SNEGSKA, per germline (reference sequence). The germline V and J ends were trimmed by 5 bases and 1 base, with 24 bases remaining between them. The CDR3 extends over 17 amino acids. The DNA of the CDR3 is TGCAGTGCTCAGGGGGGGCGGGAGGACCCTCTTTCCTACGAGCAGTACTTC. Its translation: CSAQGGREDPLSYEQYF.

This clonotype occurred many times. The chain couples TRBV24-1 to TRBJ2-5; D ambiguous. Trimming stripped 2 bases from V and 7 bases from J, with 10 bases between. This CDR3 has 13 amino acids. Per germline, CDR1 KGHDR and CDR2 SFDVKD. For the CDR3, the DNA is TGTGCCACCAGTGATTCGGCCGCGCGGACCCAGTACTTC. Residues: CATSDSAARTQYF.

Only a few counts were recorded for this clonotype. The V call is TRBV5-1, the J call TRBJ1-4; D is ambiguous. The ends were cut back, 2 bases at V and 8 bases at J, with 13 bases in the middle. The CDR3 extends over 14 amino acids. Germline V CDR1 and CDR2: SGHRS, YFSETQ. The CDR3 DNA reads TGCGCCAGCAGCTTTGGACGGGGAGGAGAAAAACTGTTTTTT. Residues: CASSFGRGGEKLFF.

This clonotype has a handful of counts. The V call is TRBV5-4, the J call TRBJ2-1, with D uncertain. V was clipped by 4 bases and J by 3 bases, with 8 bases between them. Germline V lookup: CDR1 SGHNT, CDR2 YYREEE (reference sequence). The CDR3 is 13 residues long. The CDR3 loop reads CASSGEGYNEQFF. CDR3 nucleotide sequence: TGTGCCAGCAGCGGCGAAGGCTACAATGAGCAGTTCTTC.

V is TRBV6-2 or TRBV6-3 and J is TRBJ2-1; 10 bases are a match to TRBD2. Germline trimming cut 2 bases from V and 2 bases from J; bases unmatched to any gene: 18. The CDR3 loop spans 21 amino acids. The germline V gene has CDR1 MNHEY and CDR2 SVGEGT. Here the CDR3 reads CASSYLKGGTSGIRAYNEQFF. DNA of the CDR3: TGTGCCAGCAGTTACCTGAAAGGGGGAACTAGCGGGATACGGGCCTACAATGAGCAGTTCTTC.